The source of this TCR beta chain is a study of OX40 agonist ivuxolimab in advanced cancers. The CDR3 runs to 12 residues. Germline CDR1 reads SGHVS; CDR2 reads FQNEAQ. The V end was cut by 3 bases, the J end by 6 bases, with 9 bases between. Assay used: immunoSEQ multiplex PCR; TCRdb lists only in-frame clones, some missing. This table has roughly 68,000 clones, around 91% appearing once. The chain employs TRBV7-8 and TRBJ2-7; D is perhaps TRBD2 (5 bases). This TCR came from an adult with an advanced solid tumor such as melanoma, head and neck, liver or kidney cancer. The sample was CD4+ or CD8+ T cells sorted from blood, taken in a trial of the OX40 agonist ivuxolimab. The CDR3 sequence: CASSLTGFEQYF. The CDR3 region has the DNA TGTGCCAGCAGCTTGACGGGGTTCGAGCAGTACTTC.